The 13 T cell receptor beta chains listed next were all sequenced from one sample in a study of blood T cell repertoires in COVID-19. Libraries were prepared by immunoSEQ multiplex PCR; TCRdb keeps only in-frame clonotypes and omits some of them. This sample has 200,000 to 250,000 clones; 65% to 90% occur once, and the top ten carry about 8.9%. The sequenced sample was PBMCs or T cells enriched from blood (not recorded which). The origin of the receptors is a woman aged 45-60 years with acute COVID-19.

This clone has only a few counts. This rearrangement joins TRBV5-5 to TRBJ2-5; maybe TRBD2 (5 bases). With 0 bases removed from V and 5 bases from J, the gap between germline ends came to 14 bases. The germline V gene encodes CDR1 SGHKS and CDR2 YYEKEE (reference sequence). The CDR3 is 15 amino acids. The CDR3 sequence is CASSLVFVGEETQYF. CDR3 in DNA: TGTGCCAGCAGCTTGGTTTTCGTGGGAGAGGAGACCCAGTACTTC.

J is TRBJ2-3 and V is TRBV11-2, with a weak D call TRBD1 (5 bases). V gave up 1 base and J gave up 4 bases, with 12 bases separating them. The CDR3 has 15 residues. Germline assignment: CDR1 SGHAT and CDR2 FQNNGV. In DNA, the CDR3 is TGTGCCAGCAGCTTAGGGGGCTATAGGGCAGATACGCAGTATTTT. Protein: CASSLGGYRADTQYF.

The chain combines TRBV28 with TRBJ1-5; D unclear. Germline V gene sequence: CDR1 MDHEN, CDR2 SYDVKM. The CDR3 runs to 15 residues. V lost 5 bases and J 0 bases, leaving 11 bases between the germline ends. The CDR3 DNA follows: TGTGCCAGCAGTCTACAGCTATATAGCAATCAGCCCCAGCATTTT. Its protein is CASSLQLYSNQPQHF.

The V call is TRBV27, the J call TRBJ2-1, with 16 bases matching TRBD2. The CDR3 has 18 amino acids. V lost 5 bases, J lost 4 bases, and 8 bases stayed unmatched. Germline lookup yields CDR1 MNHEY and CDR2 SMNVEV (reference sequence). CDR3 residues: CASSLGGTSGREYNEQFF. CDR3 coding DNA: TGTGCCAGCAGTCTTGGCGGGACTAGCGGGAGGGAATACAATGAGCAGTTCTTC.

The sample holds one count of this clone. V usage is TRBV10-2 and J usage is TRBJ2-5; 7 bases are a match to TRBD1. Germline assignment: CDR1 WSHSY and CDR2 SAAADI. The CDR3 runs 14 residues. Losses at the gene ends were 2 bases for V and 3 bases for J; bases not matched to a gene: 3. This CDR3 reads CASSEQGVEETQYF. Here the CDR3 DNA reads TGCGCCAGCAGTGAGCAGGGGGTAGAAGAGACCCAGTACTTC.

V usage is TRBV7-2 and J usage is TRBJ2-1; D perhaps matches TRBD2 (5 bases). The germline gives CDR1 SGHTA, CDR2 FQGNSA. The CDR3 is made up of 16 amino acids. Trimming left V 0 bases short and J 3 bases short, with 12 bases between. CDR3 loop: CASSLAWLADYNEQFF. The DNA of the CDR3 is TGTGCCAGCAGCTTAGCTTGGCTAGCAGACTACAATGAGCAGTTCTTC.

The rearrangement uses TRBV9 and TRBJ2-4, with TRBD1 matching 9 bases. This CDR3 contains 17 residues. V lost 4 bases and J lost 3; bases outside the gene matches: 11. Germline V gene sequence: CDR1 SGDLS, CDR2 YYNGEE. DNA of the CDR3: TGTGCCAGCAGCATCGATCACAGGGGGCTGGGCAAAAACATTCAGTACTTC. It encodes CASSIDHRGLGKNIQYF.

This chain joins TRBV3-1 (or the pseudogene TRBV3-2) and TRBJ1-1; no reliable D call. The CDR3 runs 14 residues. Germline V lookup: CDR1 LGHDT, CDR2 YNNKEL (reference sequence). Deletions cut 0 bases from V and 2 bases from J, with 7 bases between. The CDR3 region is CASSQDRGNTEAFF. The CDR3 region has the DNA TGTGCCAGCAGCCAAGACCGAGGAAACACTGAAGCTTTCTTT.

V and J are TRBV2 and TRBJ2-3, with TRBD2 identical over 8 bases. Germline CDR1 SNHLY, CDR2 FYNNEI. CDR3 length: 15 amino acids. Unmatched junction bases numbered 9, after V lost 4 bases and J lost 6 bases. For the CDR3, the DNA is TGTGCCAGCAGTGCTCCAGCGGGGGTTGGGGATACGCAGTATTTT. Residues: CASSAPAGVGDTQYF.

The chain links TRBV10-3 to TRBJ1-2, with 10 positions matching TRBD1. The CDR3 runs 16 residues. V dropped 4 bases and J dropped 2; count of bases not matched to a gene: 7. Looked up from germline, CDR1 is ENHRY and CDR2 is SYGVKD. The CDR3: CAISGGTGETNYGYTF. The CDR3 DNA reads TGTGCCATCAGTGGGGGGACAGGGGAGACGAACTATGGCTACACCTTC.

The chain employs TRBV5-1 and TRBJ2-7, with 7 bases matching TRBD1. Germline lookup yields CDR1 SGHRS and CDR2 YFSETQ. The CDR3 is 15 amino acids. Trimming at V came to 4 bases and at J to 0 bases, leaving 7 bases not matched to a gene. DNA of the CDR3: TGCGCCAGCAGCCCCGGGACAGTGAGCTCCTACGAGCAGTACTTC. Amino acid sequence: CASSPGTVSSYEQYF. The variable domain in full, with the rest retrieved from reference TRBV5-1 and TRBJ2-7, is KAGVTQTPRYLIKTRGQQVTLSCSPISGHRSVSWYQQTPGQGLQFLFEYFSETQRNKGNFPGRFSGRQFSNSRSEMNVSTLELGDSALYLCASSPGTVSSYEQYFGPGTRLTVT.

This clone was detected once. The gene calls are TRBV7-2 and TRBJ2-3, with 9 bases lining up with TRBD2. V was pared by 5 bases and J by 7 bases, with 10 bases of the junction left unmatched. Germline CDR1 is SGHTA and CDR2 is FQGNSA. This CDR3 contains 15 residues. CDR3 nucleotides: TGTGCCAGCAGCCTTCAACCCCTAGCGGGGAATACGCAGTATTTT. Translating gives CASSLQPLAGNTQYF.

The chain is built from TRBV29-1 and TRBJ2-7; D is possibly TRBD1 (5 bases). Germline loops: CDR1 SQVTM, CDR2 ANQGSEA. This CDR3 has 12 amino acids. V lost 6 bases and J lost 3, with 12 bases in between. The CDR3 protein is CSVTGYNYEQYF. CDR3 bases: TGCAGCGTAACAGGATATAACTACGAGCAGTACTTC.